Below are 25 T cell receptor beta chains sequenced from a single sample in a study of T cell responses to AZD1222 COVID-19 vaccine (dated by TCRdb to the early 2020s). Libraries came from the immunoSEQ multiplex PCR assay. What TCRdb holds here is the immuneACCESS table cut down to in-frame rearrangements. Part of the clones is not present; checked against another copy, under half of the missing clones reflect an unresolved V gene, and the others are unexplained. This sample holds about 110,000 clones; nearly 90% were observed only once. The ten largest clones represent roughly 2.5% of the sample. The sample's time point label is to be understood as: about 28 days (+/-7) after the second vaccine dose. The sample here was peripheral blood, taken 28 days after the second AZD1222 dose. All receptors come from an adult who received the AZD1222 COVID-19 vaccine.

This clone has a single count. The chain couples TRBV6-2 or TRBV6-3 to TRBJ2-5; 7 nucleotides align to TRBD2. Germline loops: CDR1 MNHEY, CDR2 SVGEGT. CDR3 length: 14 amino acids. J gave up 2 bases and V 4 bases, and 4 bases lay outside the gene matches. The CDR3 reads CASSFLAGQETQYF. The CDR3 nucleotides read TGTGCCAGCAGTTTCTTAGCGGGTCAAGAGACCCAGTACTTC.

This clone was seen more than once but under ten times. The chain joins TRBV5-1 to TRBJ2-1; 9 positions match TRBD2. CDR3 length: 18 amino acids. Germline CDR1 SGHRS, CDR2 YFSETQ. V shed 4 bases, J shed 0 bases, and the junction held 11 bases outside the gene matches. CDR3: CASSLGGLARSSYNEQFF. CDR3 in DNA: TGCGCCAGCAGCCTGGGAGGACTAGCGAGGAGCTCCTACAATGAGCAGTTCTTC.

The chain links TRBV5-1 to TRBJ1-6; 10 nucleotides line up with TRBD1. V lost 3 bases, J lost 10 bases, and 7 bases stayed unmatched. The CDR3 sequence is 15 residues long. The germline CDR1 and CDR2 sequences are SGHRS and YFSETQ. CDR3 loop: CASSSTGTGVSPLHF. CDR3 coding DNA: TGCGCCAGCAGCTCTACCGGGACAGGGGTCTCACCCCTCCACTTT.

The chain is built from TRBV3-1 (or the pseudogene TRBV3-2) and TRBJ2-3, with 10 bases aligning to TRBD2. This CDR3 spans 13 amino acids. Germline lookup yields CDR1 LGHDT and CDR2 YNNKEL (reference sequence). Losses at the gene ends were 3 bases for V and 10 bases for J; bases not matched to a gene: 4. The CDR3: CASSHTSGIAQYF. CDR3 nucleotide sequence: TGTGCCAGCAGCCACACTAGCGGGATTGCGCAGTATTTT.

In its sample, this clone was seen once. The rearrangement links TRBV28 to TRBJ1-2, with D unresolved. CDR3 size: 14 residues. V lost 6 bases and J lost 5, with 16 bases in between. Looked up from germline, CDR1 is MDHEN and CDR2 is SYDVKM. Here the CDR3 reads CASSSYLNRYGYTF. The CDR3 region has the DNA TGTGCCAGCAGCTCCTACCTAAATAGGTATGGCTACACCTTC.

This clone was detected once. This chain connects TRBV28 to TRBJ2-3, with a possible D match to TRBD2 (6 bases). Trimming took 4 bases from V and 4 from J, leaving 12 bases between them. The germline V gene has CDR1 MDHEN and CDR2 SYDVKM. This CDR3 has 14 residues. The DNA of the CDR3 is TGTGCCAGCAGTTGGGGCGGGGACGCAGATACGCAGTATTTT. Its translation: CASSWGGDADTQYF.

The chain has TRBV5-4 and TRBJ1-2; D unresolved. V dropped 1 base and J dropped 4 bases, with 8 bases sitting between them. The CDR3 consists of 13 residues. The germline V gene has CDR1 SGHNT and CDR2 YYREEE (reference sequence). The CDR3 bases are TGTGCCAGCAGCTTGACAGTATCCTATGGCTACACCTTC. Its protein product is CASSLTVSYGYTF.

V and J are TRBV28 and TRBJ1-5; D gene uncertain. Trimming stripped 4 bases from V and 8 bases from J, with 18 bases between. Germline-derived CDR1 and CDR2 are MDHEN and SYDVKM. The CDR3 totals 15 residues. Here the CDR3 DNA reads TGTGCCAGCAGTTACCCGGCAGTTATGGAGAAGCCCCAGCATTTT. Protein product: CASSYPAVMEKPQHF. Full variable domain (remainder filled in from reference TRBV28 and TRBJ1-5): DVKVTQSSRYLVKRTGEKVFLECVQDMDHENMFWYRQDPGLGLRLIYFSYDVKMKEKGDIPEGYSVSREKKERFSLILESASTNQTSMYLCASSYPAVMEKPQHFGDGTRLSIL.

This rearrangement joins TRBV24-1 to TRBJ2-1; TRBD2 matches 10 bases. Germline V gene sequence: CDR1 KGHDR, CDR2 SFDVKD. The V segment lost 3 bases and the J segment 7 bases; nucleotides outside the gene matches: 8. The CDR3 has 16 residues. CDR3 in amino acids: CATSDPLAGVVNEQFF. The CDR3 DNA is TGTGCCACCAGTGATCCTCTAGCGGGAGTGGTGAATGAGCAGTTCTTC.

The rearrangement links TRBV7-9 to TRBJ1-1, with TRBD1 identical over 11 bases. The CDR3 length is 15 residues. Germline V gene data show CDR1 as SEHNR and CDR2 as FQNEAQ (reference sequence). The V gene end was trimmed by 5 bases and the J gene end by 0 bases; junction bases not matched to a gene: 2. This CDR3 is CASSRDRGMNTEAFF. CDR3 bases: TGTGCCAGCAGCCGGGACAGGGGGATGAACACTGAAGCTTTCTTT.

The J gene is TRBJ1-6, the V gene TRBV6-5; D not certain. Per germline, CDR1 MNHEY and CDR2 SVGAGI. The V gene lost 6 bases and the J gene lost 11 bases, with 20 bases spanning the gap. This CDR3 has 15 amino acids. The DNA for the CDR3 is TGTGCCAGCAGAGTCCAGGCGGCGGTCTGGACACCCCTCCACTTT. Its translation: CASRVQAAVWTPLHF.

The chain joins TRBV27 to TRBJ1-5; TRBD1 matches 10 bases. Germline V gives CDR1 MNHEY, CDR2 SMNVEV (reference sequence). V gave up 4 bases and J gave up 6 bases; unmatched junction bases: 6. The CDR3 spans 15 residues. CDR3 nucleotides: TGTGCCAGCAGTTCGGACAGGGGGGGGGTTCAGCCCCAGCATTTT. It codes for CASSSDRGGVQPQHF.

This chain uses TRBV23-1 with TRBJ2-2; the match to TRBD1 covers 7 bases. TRBV23-1 has ORF status, its function being uncertain. The CDR3 extends over 20 amino acids. The J segment lost 3 bases and the V segment lost 3 bases, leaving 19 bases of the junction unmatched. The CDR3 nucleotides read TGCGCCAGCAGTCAGATCTTCCCTCCACAGGGGATTAGGGACACCGGGGAGCTGTTTTTT. Its protein is CASSQIFPPQGIRDTGELFF.

This clone was observed a few times. This chain links TRBV6-1 with TRBJ2-7; D might be TRBD2 (5 bases). CDR1 MNHNS and CDR2 SASEGT come from the germline V gene. Trimming took off 0 bases at V and 2 bases at J, with 11 bases between the two ends. The CDR3 is 15 amino acids. The CDR3 protein is CASSEASAGPYEQYF. The CDR3 DNA follows: TGTGCCAGCAGTGAAGCGTCGGCGGGCCCCTACGAGCAGTACTTC.

The chain combines TRBV28 with TRBJ1-1; 7 bases are a match to TRBD1. The CDR3 loop spans 14 amino acids. Germline assignment: CDR1 MDHEN and CDR2 SYDVKM. V trimming: 7 bases; J trimming: 6 bases; junction bases outside the gene matches: 11. The CDR3 loop reads CASTISGGRAEAFF. CDR3 bases: TGTGCCAGCACTATTTCAGGGGGACGGGCTGAAGCTTTCTTT.

V gene TRBV20-1 combines with J gene TRBJ1-1, with a possible D match to TRBD1 (5 bases). The CDR3 is 13 residues long. CDR1 and CDR2 (germline): DFQATT, SNEGSKA (reference sequence). V lost 3 bases and J lost 0, with 8 bases in between. For the CDR3, the DNA is TGCAGTGCTAGTCAGGGAGTGAACACTGAAGCTTTCTTT. Translating gives CSASQGVNTEAFF.

The V gene is TRBV27, the J gene TRBJ1-4; D is undetermined. V was cut by 6 bases and J by 0 bases, with 5 bases left in between. This CDR3 is built from 13 residues. Per germline, CDR1 MNHEY and CDR2 SMNVEV (reference sequence). CDR3 region: CASRTPTNEKLFF. For the CDR3, the DNA is TGTGCCAGCAGAACCCCAACTAATGAAAAACTGTTTTTT.

The DNA of the CDR3 is TGTGCCAGCAGTTTTGGGGGTGCAACTAATGAAAAACTGTTTTTT. Residues: CASSFGGATNEKLFF. V usage is TRBV28 and J usage is TRBJ1-4; a weak D match, TRBD1 (5 bases). Trimming left V 3 bases short and J 0 bases short, with 8 bases between. The CDR3 extends over 15 amino acids. Germline CDR1 MDHEN, CDR2 SYDVKM.

This clone was recorded only once. The DNA for the CDR3 is TGTGCCAGTAGTATGGGCCGGGGAGGGAGCTACGAGCAGTACTTC. It yields the protein CASSMGRGGSYEQYF. The chain employs TRBV19 and TRBJ2-7; TRBD2 matches at 7 bases. V shed 3 bases, J shed 3 bases, and the junction held 8 bases outside the gene matches. The CDR3 runs 15 residues. The germline CDR1 and CDR2 sequences are LNHDA and SQIVND (reference sequence).

The CDR3 DNA follows: TGTGCCAGCAGTTATCGGGACGGAACCCCGGGGAGCAATGAGCAGTTCTTC. It codes for CASSYRDGTPGSNEQFF. V gene TRBV6-2 or TRBV6-3 combines with J gene TRBJ2-1; D may match TRBD1 or TRBD2 (5 bases each). Trimming cost V 3 bases and J 6 bases, with 21 bases left between them. This CDR3 has 17 amino acids. CDR1 and CDR2 (germline): MNHEY, SVGEGT.

This clone appeared a few times. The V gene is TRBV5-5, the J gene TRBJ2-5; D gene unclear. Germline V lookup: CDR1 SGHKS, CDR2 YYEKEE (reference sequence). The CDR3 runs to 14 residues. The ends were cut back, 0 bases at V and 9 bases at J, with 15 bases in the middle. CDR3 DNA sequence: TGTGCCAGCAGCTTGGACTCAAGATCTTGGGCCCAGTACTTC. Translation: CASSLDSRSWAQYF. The full variable domain, completed using reference TRBV5-5 and TRBJ2-5, is DAGVTQSPTHLIKTRGQQVTLRCSPISGHKSVSWYQQVLGQGPQFIFQYYEKEERGRGNFPDRFSARQFPNYSSELNVNALLLGDSALYLCASSLDSRSWAQYFGPGTRLLVL.

This clone was picked up a small number of times. V is TRBV24-1 and J is TRBJ2-2, with 9 positions matching TRBD2. Germline CDR1 and CDR2: KGHDR and SFDVKD. CDR3 length equals 16 residues. Trimming cost V 1 base and J 6 bases; bases outside gene matches: 5. CDR3 sequence (DNA): TGTGCCACCAGTGATTTTATAGCGGGAGACGCCGGGGAGCTGTTTTTT. This translates into CATSDFIAGDAGELFF.

The chain employs TRBV30 and TRBJ2-2; 11 bases are a match to TRBD1. The CDR3 has 15 residues. Germline loops: CDR1 GTSNPN, CDR2 SVGIG (reference sequence). After removal of 7 bases from V and 5 bases from J, the junction contained 9 bases not matched to a gene. Here the CDR3 DNA reads TGTGCCTCAACTCGGGACAGGGGGTGGACCGGGGAGCTGTTTTTT. Protein: CASTRDRGWTGELFF. Combining the CDR3 with reference TRBV30 and TRBJ2-2 gives the whole variable domain SQTIHQWPATLVQPVGSPLSLECTVEGTSNPNLYWYRQAAGRGLQLLFYSVGIGQISSEVPQNLSASRPQDRQFILSSKKLLLSDSGFYLCASTRDRGWTGELFFGEGSRLTVL.

This chain joins TRBV5-4 and TRBJ1-2; 8 bases align to TRBD1. The CDR3 extends over 17 amino acids. Per the germline V gene, CDR1 is SGHNT and CDR2 is YYREEE (reference sequence). Trimming cost V 2 bases and J 4 bases; bases outside gene matches: 13. This chain's CDR3 is CASSLVSGQGASYGYTF. DNA for the CDR3: TGTGCCAGCAGCTTAGTCTCGGGGCAGGGGGCCAGCTATGGCTACACCTTC.

This clone was seen just once. The gene calls are TRBV19 and TRBJ1-2, with D tentatively TRBD1 (6 bases). Germline values: CDR1 LNHDA, CDR2 SQIVND (reference sequence). Trimming removed 4 bases from V and 0 bases from J, with 12 bases in between. The CDR3 extends over 15 amino acids. CDR3 amino acids: CASSNRTATNYGYTF. CDR3 sequence (DNA): TGTGCCAGTAGTAACCGGACAGCGACTAACTATGGCTACACCTTC.